The count of the clone carrying this T cell receptor (beta chain) is one. Germline V gives CDR1 LGHNT, CDR2 FRNRAP. The CDR3 is made up of 16 amino acids. Trimming took 4 bases from V and 6 from J, leaving 22 bases between them. Data came from immunoSEQ multiplex PCR; TCRdb stores just in-frame clones and leaves some out. The profile shows roughly 320,000 clones, 90% of them singletons. This sample is drawn from a study of blood T cell repertoires in COVID-19. Categorization into cohorts depended on clinical history that participants reported. The sequence was collected from a woman younger than 45 who had been exposed to COVID-19. The specimen sequenced was PBMCs or T cells enriched from blood (not recorded which). V gene TRBV12-5 combines with J gene TRBJ2-7, with D possibly matching TRBD1 (5 bases). The CDR3 nucleotides are TGTGCTAGTGGTTACCTAGGTACAGGCGGTCAAGGCGAGCAGTACTTC. This codes for CASGYLGTGGQGEQYF. Looking up the rest from reference TRBV12-5 and TRBJ2-7 gives the full variable domain: DARVTQTPRHKVTEMGQEVTMRCQPILGHNTVFWYRQTMMQGLELLAYFRNRAPLDDSGMPKDRFSAEMPDATLATLKIQPSEPRDSAVYFCASGYLGTGGQGEQYFGPGTRLTVT.